The clone carrying this T cell receptor beta chain was counted once. Thawed PBMCs were FACS-sorted into unstimulated CD4+CD25+CD127- regulatory T cells, CD4+CD25- non-regulatory cells, CD4 and CD8 cells. Germline values: CDR1 MGHRA, CDR2 YSYEKL. The CDR3 has 15 residues. This specimen comes from a study of Tregs in tolerant kidney transplant recipients. This table comes from immunoSEQ multiplex PCR, and its TCRdb copy is limited to in-frame clones, with some not included. The sample has some 4,000 clones; roughly 85% are singletons. Specimen: Tregs from blood, collected before the transplant. The TCR comes from a human donor who received a combined kidney and bone marrow transplant. The chain couples TRBV4-1 to TRBJ2-5; D may be TRBD1 (5 bases). The DNA end lines up better with TRBJ2-7; the J call may be wrong. The CDR3 loop is CASSLSGQGSYEQYF. CDR3 sequence (DNA): TGCGCCAGCAGCCTCTCCGGCCAGGGTTCCTACGAGCAGTACTTC.